These 21 T cell receptor beta chains were sequenced from one sample in a study of CD4+ T cells in melanoma. Generated by immunoSEQ multiplex PCR, the TCRdb table keeps only in-frame clones and is missing some. The sample shows under 20,000 clones, roughly four fifths of them seen only once. The specimen sequenced was cells from a culture (not recorded whether cultured in vitro). These receptors were obtained from a human donor with melanoma.

The V call is TRBV2, the J call TRBJ2-3, with 9 bases identical to TRBD2. Losses at the gene ends were 6 bases for V and 1 base for J; bases not matched to a gene: 5. Germline CDR1 SNHLY, CDR2 FYNNEI. This CDR3 has 15 amino acids. The chain's CDR3 is CASRSAGGGTDTQYF. The DNA for the CDR3 is TGTGCCAGCAGATCAGCGGGGGGCGGCACAGATACGCAGTATTTT.

This chain connects TRBV6-1 to TRBJ2-3; no definite D call. Trimming removed 2 bases at V and 2 bases at J, with 14 bases between. Germline V CDR1 and CDR2: MNHNS, SASEGT. This CDR3 comprises 16 residues. The CDR3 loop is CASSEFRAGITDTQYF. CDR3 nucleotide sequence: TGTGCCAGCAGTGAATTTAGGGCTGGGATCACAGATACGCAGTATTTT.

On this clone itself: The CDR3 carries no conserved terminal phenylalanine or tryptophan, so it likely arises from a read error. The limits of the CDR3 on the DNA are not certain, so only TCRdb's listed CDR3 is given. The chain carries TRBV30 and TRBJ1-1; TRBD1 was called by the table and not checked on the DNA. The CDR3 length equals 13 residues, ends included. In germline, CDR1 is GTSNPN, CDR2 SVGIG (reference sequence). CDR3: CAWSGLGTGAAGI.

The chain uses TRBV14 and TRBJ2-1, with 8 bases identical to TRBD2. Trimming at V came to 4 bases and at J to 16 bases, leaving 15 bases not matched to a gene. The CDR3 sequence is 14 residues long. The germline gives CDR1 SGHDN, CDR2 FVKESK. The CDR3 sequence: CASSLRPSGGAVFF. The CDR3, as DNA: TGTGCCAGCAGCCTACGGCCAAGCGGGGGTGCAGTATTCTTC.

The chain joins TRBV19 to TRBJ1-6; D is perhaps TRBD1 (6 bases). This CDR3 has 16 residues. Germline V CDR1 and CDR2: LNHDA, SQIVND (reference sequence). The ends were cut back, 5 bases at V and 6 bases at J, with 17 bases in the middle. The CDR3 protein is CASSPQGLQGNSPLHF. The CDR3 DNA follows: TGTGCCAGTAGTCCCCAGGGGTTACAGGGTAATTCACCCCTCCACTTT.

V gene TRBV7-3 combines with J gene TRBJ1-1; D unclear. Trimming took 3 bases from V and 2 from J, leaving 7 bases between them. CDR1 SGHTA and CDR2 FQGTGA come from the germline V gene. CDR3 size: 13 residues. CDR3 in DNA: TGTGCCAGCAGCTTCGCGGGAAACACTGAAGCTTTCTTT. Protein sequence: CASSFAGNTEAFF.

This clone was detected once. The chain combines TRBV7-2 with TRBJ1-2; D gene uncertain. Germline V CDR1 and CDR2: SGHTA, FQGNSA. The V end was cut by 1 base, the J end by 6 bases, with 9 bases between. This CDR3 is built from 13 residues. The CDR3 sequence is CASSLEPLHGYTF. The CDR3, as DNA: TGTGCCAGCAGCTTAGAGCCGTTACATGGCTACACCTTC.

This clone was counted between two and nine times. The chain joins TRBV6-5 to TRBJ1-1; D gene uncertain. The germline CDR1 and CDR2 sequences are MNHEY and SVGAGI. The CDR3 runs 13 residues. V lost 5 bases and J lost 0, with 7 bases in between. CDR3 loop: CASSPALNTEAFF. In DNA, the CDR3 is TGTGCCAGCAGTCCTGCCCTGAACACTGAAGCTTTCTTT.

The chain employs TRBV5-1 and TRBJ2-7; D might be TRBD1 (6 bases). Trimming stripped 0 bases from V and 2 bases from J, with 9 bases between. Germline V gives CDR1 SGHRS, CDR2 YFSETQ. The CDR3 covers 14 residues. The CDR3 DNA follows: TGCGCCAGCAGCTTGGCAGGGGTCCCCTACGAGCAGTACTTC. Its protein product is CASSLAGVPYEQYF.

This chain uses TRBV6-5 with TRBJ2-1; 9 nucleotides agree with TRBD1. V was clipped by 6 bases and J by 9 bases; unmatched bases: 9. CDR3 length equals 14 residues. Germline CDR1 is MNHEY and CDR2 is SVGAGI. CDR3 coding DNA: TGTGCCAGCAGGGGGACAGGGCGGTCCGGTGAGCAGTTCTTC. As protein: CASRGTGRSGEQFF.

This rearrangement joins TRBV10-2 to TRBJ1-1; a possible D gene is TRBD1 (6 bases). V gave up 7 bases and J gave up 7 bases, with 19 bases separating them. The CDR3 covers 14 residues. From germline, CDR1 is WSHSY and CDR2 SAAADI. CDR3: CASTGQQGVGEAFF. CDR3 bases: TGCGCCAGCACCGGACAGCAAGGGGTCGGTGAAGCTTTCTTT.

This sequence joins TRBV5-1 and TRBJ2-1; 7 bases align to TRBD1. This CDR3 spans 18 amino acids. The V and J ends lost 2 bases and 0 bases, in that order; junction bases with no gene match: 11. CDR1 and CDR2 from the germline V gene are SGHRS and YFSETQ. The CDR3 DNA reads TGCGCCAGCAGCTTTGGGGACAGCCCTTGGAGCTCCTACAATGAGCAGTTCTTC. Translating it yields CASSFGDSPWSSYNEQFF.

V and J are TRBV30 and TRBJ1-1; D call uncertain. From germline, CDR1 is GTSNPN and CDR2 SVGIG (reference sequence). The CDR3 has 12 residues. Trimming took 0 bases from V and 3 from J, leaving 5 bases between them. This CDR3 reads CAWSVDYTEAFF. In nucleotides, the CDR3 is TGTGCCTGGAGTGTTGATTACACTGAAGCTTTCTTT.

The rearrangement joins TRBV6-1 to TRBJ2-7; 7 bases line up with TRBD1. CDR3 size: 12 residues. V dropped 7 bases and J dropped 6; count of bases not matched to a gene: 6. Germline V gene lookup returns CDR1 MNHNS and CDR2 SASEGT. The CDR3 nucleotides are TGTGCCAGCAATGGAAACAGGGGCGAGCAGTACTTC. Translating gives CASNGNRGEQYF.

The chain uses TRBV5-1 and TRBJ2-3; TRBD2 might be the D (6 bases). The CDR3 extends over 13 amino acids. Trimming cost V 0 bases and J 5 bases, with 7 bases left between them. The germline gives CDR1 SGHRS, CDR2 YFSETQ. This CDR3 is CASSLAGRDTQYF. The CDR3, as DNA: TGCGCCAGCAGCTTGGCCGGGAGAGATACGCAGTATTTT.

The chain employs TRBV27 and TRBJ2-7; the D gene is possibly TRBD2 (5 bases). This CDR3 has 15 amino acids. The V end lost 6 bases, the J end lost 3 bases, and 18 bases lay between the germline ends. The V gene's germline CDR1 is MNHEY and CDR2 SMNVEV (reference sequence). CDR3: CASSGKLDPVYEQYF. The CDR3 nucleotides are TGTGCCAGCAGCGGGAAGCTCGACCCCGTCTACGAGCAGTACTTC.

This chain uses TRBV6-5 with TRBJ2-1; TRBD1 matches 11 bases. Per the germline V gene, CDR1 is MNHEY and CDR2 is SVGAGI. The J segment lost 8 bases and the V segment lost 5 bases, leaving 8 bases of the junction unmatched. The length of the CDR3 is 15 residues. As DNA, the CDR3 is TGTGCCAGCAGTCCATTTTGGACAGGGGGCTATGAGCAGTTCTTC. This gives the protein CASSPFWTGGYEQFF.

The J gene is TRBJ2-5, the V gene TRBV18; 11 nucleotides line up with TRBD1. Germline V CDR1 and CDR2: KGHSH, LQKENI. The CDR3 consists of 16 residues. J was trimmed by 9 bases and V by 3 bases; bases with no gene match: 12. The CDR3 sequence: CASSPGQGELFGAQYF. CDR3 nucleotides: TGTGCCAGCTCACCGGGACAGGGGGAACTATTCGGGGCCCAGTACTTC.

This chain connects TRBV6-6 to TRBJ1-3; D gene unclear. CDR1 MNHNY and CDR2 SVGAGI come from the germline V gene (reference sequence). Deletions cut 5 bases from V and 4 bases from J, with 15 bases between. The CDR3 has 15 amino acids. CDR3 in amino acids: CASSPFQIRGNTIYF. The CDR3 nucleotides read TGTGCCAGCAGTCCATTTCAAATTAGAGGAAACACCATATATTTT.

The V and J genes are TRBV18 and TRBJ2-2; a possible D gene is TRBD1 (5 bases). The CDR3 extends over 16 amino acids. Germline values: CDR1 KGHSH, CDR2 LQKENI. V lost 1 base to trimming and J lost 3 bases, with 12 bases between them. The CDR3 DNA sequence: TGTGCCAGCTCACCACAGCAGGGTCTTGACACCGGGGAGCTGTTTTTT. Its translation is CASSPQQGLDTGELFF. The whole variable domain, remainder taken from reference TRBV18 and TRBJ2-2, is NAGVMQNPRHLVRRRGQEARLRCSPMKGHSHVYWYRQLPEEGLKFMVYLQKENIIDESGMPKERFSAEFPKEGPSILRIQQVVRGDSAAYFCASSPQQGLDTGELFFGEGSRLTVL.

This chain connects TRBV2 to TRBJ1-1; 7 nucleotides line up with TRBD1. The CDR3 is made up of 13 amino acids. Per germline, CDR1 SNHLY and CDR2 FYNNEI. Trimming at V came to 6 bases and at J to 4 bases, leaving 5 bases not matched to a gene. CDR3 residues: CASRGRGSTEAFF. The CDR3 nucleotides are TGTGCCAGCAGGGGCAGGGGGAGCACTGAAGCTTTCTTT.